This T cell receptor (beta chain) was sequenced in a study of Graves' ophthalmopathy and Graves' hyperthyroidism. At the level of the study: Specimen type is peripheral blood, obtained at initial diagnosis before any treatment.

V lost 5 bases and J 6 bases, leaving 17 bases between the germline ends. Germline CDR1 and CDR2: MDHEN and SYDVKM. The CDR3 is made up of 15 amino acids. Amplification targeted the TCR beta CDR3 regions, with RNA transcripts as the source material. HTBI primers were used in a first-round RT-PCR, which preceded a second-round multiplex PCR. One entry per CDR3 protein, called by TCRdb with MiXCR from the multiplex PCR reads. The data show 350,000 to 450,000 distinct CDR3 sequences, approximately 20% seen once. PBMCs came from more than 8 ml of fresh peripheral blood. The chain couples TRBV28 to TRBJ1-5, with a possible D match to TRBD1 (5 bases). This receptor was obtained from a woman aged 18-35 years with Graves' ophthalmopathy. Sequences were obtained from peripheral blood. The DNA of the CDR3 is TGTGCCAGCAGTCCCATTGGAAGGGGAAGTCAGCCCCAGCATTTT. Translated, it gives CASSPIGRGSQPQHF.